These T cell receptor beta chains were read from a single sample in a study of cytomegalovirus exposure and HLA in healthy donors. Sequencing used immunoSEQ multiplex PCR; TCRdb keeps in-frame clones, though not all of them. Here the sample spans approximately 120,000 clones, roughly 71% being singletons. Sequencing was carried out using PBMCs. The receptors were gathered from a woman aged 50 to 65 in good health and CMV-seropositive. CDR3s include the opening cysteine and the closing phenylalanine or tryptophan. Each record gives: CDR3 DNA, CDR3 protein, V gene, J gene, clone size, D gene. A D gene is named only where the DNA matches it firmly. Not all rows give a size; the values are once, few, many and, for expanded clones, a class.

DNA: TGTGCCAGCATCCCTGGGACAGACTACCGACCCGGGGAGCTGTTTTTT; CDR3: CASIPGTDYRPGELFF; V: TRBV28; J: TRBJ2-2; size: few; D: TRBD1
DNA: TGTGCTAGTGGTTTTGGAGGGGTGGGCGAGCAGTACTTC; CDR3: CASGFGGVGEQYF; V: TRBV12-5; J: TRBJ2-7; size: .; D: .
DNA: TGTGCCAGCAGCCAAGAAACCCGGGGATGGGGCTACACCTTC; CDR3: CASSQETRGWGYTF; V: TRBV4-2; J: TRBJ1-2; size: few; D: .
DNA: TGTGCCAGCAGCCCGGGACAGGGGGCGAGGCTCTCCTACGAGCAGTACTTC; CDR3: CASSPGQGARLSYEQYF; V: TRBV5-4; J: TRBJ2-7; size: .; D: TRBD1
DNA: TGTGCCAGCAGCCAACCCGGATGGCAGGCTGGGGCCAACGTCCTGACTTTC; CDR3: CASSQPGWQAGANVLTF; V: TRBV14; J: TRBJ2-6; size: .; D: .
DNA: TGCAGCGAAGCAAGGCGGGGGGCCTCGACGGAGCAGTACTTC; CDR3: CSEARRGASTEQYF; V: TRBV29-1; J: TRBJ2-7; size: once; D: TRBD2
DNA: TGTGCCAGCAGCCCAGACAGGGCGACTTTTCACAATGAGCAGTTCTTC; CDR3: CASSPDRATFHNEQFF; V: TRBV5-4; J: TRBJ2-1; size: .; D: TRBD1
DNA: TGTGCCAGCAGCTTGGCTGCAGGGGCAACGAACACTGAAGCTTTCTTT; CDR3: CASSLAAGATNTEAFF; V: TRBV5-5; J: TRBJ1-1; size: .; D: .
DNA: TGTGCCAGCACAGTTACTGGAAACACCATATATTTT; CDR3: CASTVTGNTIYF; V: TRBV6-1; J: TRBJ1-3; size: .; D: .
DNA: TGTGCCAGCAGCCCACTCCGGGACAGGCTACTTAATGAAAAACTGTTTTTT; CDR3: CASSPLRDRLLNEKLFF; V: TRBV27; J: TRBJ1-4; size: .; D: TRBD1
DNA: TGCAGCGTTGAACTAGTCCTATACAATGAGCAGTTCTTC; CDR3: CSVELVLYNEQFF; V: TRBV29-1; J: TRBJ2-1; size: .; D: .
DNA: TGTGCCAGTAGTCTGGGAGGGAACACTGAAGCTTTCTTT; CDR3: CASSLGGNTEAFF; V: TRBV19; J: TRBJ1-1; size: .; D: .
DNA: TGTGCCAGCAGCCAGAGGGGGCAGGCCGTCGAGCAGTACTTC; CDR3: CASSQRGQAVEQYF; V: TRBV7-9; J: TRBJ2-7; size: .; D: TRBD1
DNA: TGTGCCAGCAGCGTAGTGGGGAGTGGCTACACCTTC; CDR3: CASSVVGSGYTF; V: TRBV9; J: TRBJ1-2; size: .; D: .
DNA: TGTGCCACCAGCATTACCAGGGGGACCCTTTACACCTTC; CDR3: CATSITRGTLYTF; V: TRBV15; J: TRBJ1-2; size: .; D: TRBD1
DNA: TGTGCCAGCAGTGGGGTGGCTAGCGGGGGCTACGAGCAGTACTTC; CDR3: CASSGVASGGYEQYF; V: TRBV6-5; J: TRBJ2-7; size: .; D: TRBD2
DNA: TGCGCCAGCAGTGAGAAGAGTAGGGGGCAGGGAGGTCAGCCCCAGCATTTT; CDR3: CASSEKSRGQGGQPQHF; V: TRBV10-1; J: TRBJ1-5; size: .; D: TRBD1
DNA: TGTGCCAGTAGCACTTGGACAGGAGGCAATCAGCCCCAGCATTTT; CDR3: CASSTWTGGNQPQHF; V: TRBV19; J: TRBJ1-5; size: .; D: TRBD1
DNA: TGCGCCAGCAGCCCAAGGACAGGGACAGTAAGCGAGCAGTACTTC; CDR3: CASSPRTGTVSEQYF; V: TRBV5-1; J: TRBJ2-7; size: .; D: TRBD1
DNA: TGTGCTAGTGGTTCGCCGGACAGGGGGCTTGATGGCTACACCTTC; CDR3: CASGSPDRGLDGYTF; V: TRBV12-5; J: TRBJ1-2; size: .; D: TRBD1
DNA: TGTGCCAGCAAGGAAGGGGGGGCCACAGATACGCAGTATTTT; CDR3: CASKEGGATDTQYF; V: TRBV27; J: TRBJ2-3; size: .; D: .
DNA: TGTTCCAGCAGCTTAAGCCAAGCGGGGGGATACGAGCAGTACTTC; CDR3: CSSSLSQAGGYEQYF; V: TRBV7-9; J: TRBJ2-7; size: few; D: TRBD2
DNA: TGTGCCACCAGCAGAGAAGCAGGGAACTACGAGCAGTACTTC; CDR3: CATSREAGNYEQYF; V: TRBV15; J: TRBJ2-7; size: .; D: .
DNA: TGTGCCAGCAGCCCTATAGCCGGGGAGCTGTTTTTT; CDR3: CASSPIAGELFF; V: TRBV28; J: TRBJ2-2; size: .; D: .
DNA: TGCAGCGTTGAAGAAATCGGGGACACCTCCTACGAGCAGTACTTC; CDR3: CSVEEIGDTSYEQYF; V: TRBV29-1; J: TRBJ2-7; size: few; D: .
DNA: TGTGCCAGCAGCTTACAGGGGGAAGGGGACGAGCAGTACTTC; CDR3: CASSLQGEGDEQYF; V: TRBV4-2; J: TRBJ2-7; size: few; D: TRBD1
DNA: TGTGCCAGCAGCCCCGGGACTTCCTTTCGCACAGATACGCAGTATTTT; CDR3: CASSPGTSFRTDTQYF; V: TRBV5-4; J: TRBJ2-3; size: .; D: .
DNA: TGTGCCAGCGAGGGGGCAGGTTGGAGCACTGAAGCTTTCTTT; CDR3: CASEGAGWSTEAFF; V: TRBV7-9; J: TRBJ1-1; size: .; D: TRBD1
DNA: TGTGCCAGCAGCTTAGGTTGGCGGCTGCAAGAGACCCAGTACTTC; CDR3: CASSLGWRLQETQYF; V: TRBV7-2; J: TRBJ2-5; size: .; D: .
DNA: TGTGCCAGCAGTACCTTACAGGGGCCGAGCTCCTACGAGCAGTACTTC; CDR3: CASSTLQGPSSYEQYF; V: TRBV7-2; J: TRBJ2-7; size: .; D: TRBD1
DNA: TGTGCCAGCAGATGGATGGGGAGTAACTATGGCTACACCTTC; CDR3: CASRWMGSNYGYTF; V: TRBV5-5; J: TRBJ1-2; size: .; D: .
DNA: TGCAGCGTTATGGACAGGGGGGATGGCTACACCTTC; CDR3: CSVMDRGDGYTF; V: TRBV29-1; J: TRBJ1-2; size: once; D: TRBD1
DNA: TGTGCCTGGAAGATCCTAGCATTCAATGAGCAGTTCTTC; CDR3: CAWKILAFNEQFF; V: TRBV30; J: TRBJ2-1; size: once; D: .
DNA: TGTGCCAGCTCACCGGGGCAGGGTGATAATTCACCCCTCCACTTT; CDR3: CASSPGQGDNSPLHF; V: TRBV18; J: TRBJ1-6; size: few; D: .
DNA: TGTGCCAGTAGTATCGATAGGGGCAACGAGCAGTACTTC; CDR3: CASSIDRGNEQYF; V: TRBV19; J: TRBJ2-7; size: once; D: .
DNA: TGCGCCAGCAGCAAGGGACAGGGGGAATCCTATAGCTACACCTTC; CDR3: CASSKGQGESYSYTF; V: TRBV5-1; J: TRBJ1-2; size: .; D: TRBD1
DNA: TGTGCCAGCAGCGAGGACAGGGGAATGAACACTGAAGCTTTCTTT; CDR3: CASSEDRGMNTEAFF; V: TRBV5-6; J: TRBJ1-1; size: once; D: TRBD1
DNA: TGTGCCAGCAGTACCGGGACAGTGTATAATTCACCCCTCCACTTT; CDR3: CASSTGTVYNSPLHF; V: TRBV6-6; J: TRBJ1-6; size: .; D: TRBD1
DNA: TGTGCCATCACTCTAGACAGGCAAAACTATGGCTACACCTTC; CDR3: CAITLDRQNYGYTF; V: TRBV10-3; J: TRBJ1-2; size: .; D: .
DNA: TGTGCCGTAGACAGGGGTTGGTATGGCTACACCTTC; CDR3: CAVDRGWYGYTF; V: TRBV28; J: TRBJ1-2; size: .; D: TRBD1
DNA: TGTGCCACCAGCAGATGGGGCCGCGGGACTAGCGGGGAGACCCAGTACTTC; CDR3: CATSRWGRGTSGETQYF; V: TRBV15; J: TRBJ2-5; size: .; D: TRBD2
DNA: TGTGCCAGCTCACCTAACCGGGACACGGCCTACGAGCAGTACTTC; CDR3: CASSPNRDTAYEQYF; V: TRBV18; J: TRBJ2-7; size: .; D: .
DNA: TGTGCCACCAGCAGAGGCGGGGGTTATAATGAAAAACTGTTTTTT; CDR3: CATSRGGGYNEKLFF; V: TRBV15; J: TRBJ1-4; size: .; D: .
DNA: TGTGCCAGCAGCCATGTTTACCGAGGAGACAATGAGCAGTTCTTC; CDR3: CASSHVYRGDNEQFF; V: TRBV14; J: TRBJ2-1; size: .; D: .
DNA: TGTGCCACCAGCAGAGAATTCACAGCCGGAGAAAAACTGTTTTTT; CDR3: CATSREFTAGEKLFF; V: TRBV15; J: TRBJ1-4; size: .; D: .